The 17 T cell receptor beta chains reported below all come from one sample, sequenced in a study of response to subunit inactivated influenza vaccine. TCRdb itself ran the RT-PCR reads through MiXCR, one entry per CDR3 protein. Found here are fewer than 700,000 distinct CDR3 sequences, 10% to 15% of them singletons; the top ten hold over 10%. The sample consisted of PBMCs from blood, taken roughly 45 days after vaccination. These receptors were collected from a man between 50 and 59 years old who received an inactivated influenza vaccine.

The rearrangement uses TRBV5-1 and TRBJ2-2; 8 bases agree with TRBD2. V lost 3 bases, J lost 2 bases, and 6 bases stayed unmatched. Germline CDR1 and CDR2: SGHRS and YFSETQ. The CDR3 spans 16 residues. Here the CDR3 DNA reads TGCGCCAGCAGCTCCACTAGCGGACTTAACACCGGGGAGCTGTTTTTT. It is translated as CASSSTSGLNTGELFF.

This clonotype was seen repeatedly, ten times or more. This rearrangement joins TRBV29-1 to TRBJ2-7, with TRBD2 identical over 12 bases. J lost 2 bases, V lost 7 bases, and 6 bases had no gene match. Germline CDR1 reads SQVTM; CDR2 reads ANQGSEA. This CDR3 has 14 residues. CDR3 bases: TGCAGCGGCCTTCTAGCGGGAGGGCCCTACGAGCAGTACTTC. Encoded protein: CSGLLAGGPYEQYF.

The chain joins TRBV7-2 to TRBJ1-2; 7 bases align to TRBD1. The CDR3 covers 19 residues. With V trimmed by 0 bases and J by 4 bases, 17 bases remained unmatched. Germline lookup yields CDR1 SGHTA and CDR2 FQGNSA. The DNA of the CDR3 is TGTGCCAGCAGCTTAGCGAGAAGACAGGGCGCTCCCATGGGCTATGGCTACACCTTC. Amino acids: CASSLARRQGAPMGYGYTF.

In its sample, this clonotype was seen a few times. This chain joins TRBV2 and TRBJ1-2, with a weak D call TRBD1 (6 bases). V was cut by 5 bases and J by 7 bases, with 14 bases left in between. Germline lookup yields CDR1 SNHLY and CDR2 FYNNEI. The CDR3 runs to 13 residues. The DNA for the CDR3 is TGTGCCAGCAGTCAAGGGGGACGGGGTGGCTACACCTTC. Encoded protein: CASSQGGRGGYTF.

This clonotype was detected many times. The chain couples TRBV12-3 or TRBV12-4 to TRBJ2-7, with TRBD1 identical over 8 bases. The CDR3 sequence is 15 residues long. V lost 3 bases, J lost 4 bases, and 8 bases stayed unmatched. CDR3 sequence: CASSFRRRQGYEQYF. The CDR3 DNA reads as TGTGCCAGCAGTTTTAGGAGGAGACAGGGGTACGAGCAGTACTTC.

This clonotype was counted a few times. The chain carries TRBV4-1 and TRBJ2-7; no clear D. Germline-derived CDR1 and CDR2 are MGHRA and YSYEKL. The V end lost 1 base, the J end lost 7 bases, and 11 bases lay between the germline ends. CDR3 length equals 13 residues. CDR3: CASSQVDGREQYF. For the CDR3, the DNA is TGCGCCAGCAGCCAAGTGGACGGACGTGAGCAGTACTTC.

This clonotype was recorded at least ten times. CDR3 in amino acids: CAISESMSGSADTQYF. The CDR3 DNA sequence: TGTGCCATCAGTGAGTCGATGTCGGGGAGCGCAGATACGCAGTATTTT. The chain uses TRBV10-3 and TRBJ2-3, with a weak D call TRBD2 (5 bases). Germline V gene sequence: CDR1 ENHRY, CDR2 SYGVKD. The CDR3 is made up of 16 amino acids. V lost 0 bases and J lost 4, with 14 bases in between.

The table lists this clonotype with a few counts. The chain combines TRBV12-3 or TRBV12-4 with TRBJ2-3; D not certain. This CDR3 spans 14 amino acids. V dropped 6 bases and J dropped 0 bases, with 10 bases sitting between them. This CDR3 reads CASRYTGSTDTQYF. CDR3 bases: TGTGCCAGCAGGTACACCGGGAGCACAGATACGCAGTATTTT.

The chain has TRBV7-9 and TRBJ2-3; 8 nucleotides match TRBD1. This CDR3 contains 15 residues. After removal of 5 bases from V and 4 bases from J, the junction contained 8 bases not matched to a gene. CDR1 is SEHNR, CDR2 FQNEAQ, per germline (reference sequence). Written as DNA, the CDR3 is TGTGCCAGCAGCCCCGGGACAGGACCCGCAGATACGCAGTATTTT. Translating it yields CASSPGTGPADTQYF.

The gene calls are TRBV6-5 and TRBJ2-5; 9 bases fit TRBD2. Germline V gene sequence: CDR1 MNHEY, CDR2 SVGAGI. The CDR3 runs 15 residues. The junction had 4 bases not matched to a gene; V was cut back by 0 bases and J by 5 bases. The CDR3 protein is CASSYSGGRAETQYF. The CDR3 region has the DNA TGTGCCAGCAGTTACTCTGGCGGGAGGGCCGAGACCCAGTACTTC.

This clonotype was observed a few times. V is TRBV11-1 and J is TRBJ1-5, with 7 bases identical to TRBD1. The CDR3 spans 18 residues. Germline V gene sequence: CDR1 SGHAT, CDR2 FQDESV (reference sequence). V lost 3 bases to trimming and J lost 2 bases; unmatched junction nucleotides: 13. CDR3 region: CASSFGQDDWDGNQPQHF. CDR3 in DNA: TGTGCCAGCAGCTTCGGACAGGACGATTGGGATGGCAATCAGCCCCAGCATTTT.

This clonotype was found a few times. This sequence joins TRBV2 and TRBJ2-1; 8 bases map to TRBD2. Germline CDR1 and CDR2: SNHLY and FYNNEI. The V gene end was trimmed by 8 bases and the J gene end by 2 bases; junction bases not matched to a gene: 2. The CDR3 runs 13 residues. The CDR3 sequence is CASELAAYNEQFF. CDR3 nucleotide sequence: TGTGCCAGCGAACTAGCGGCCTACAATGAGCAGTTCTTC. Combining the CDR3 with reference TRBV2 and TRBJ2-1 gives the whole variable domain EPEVTQTPSHQVTQMGQEVILRCVPISNHLYFYWYRQILGQKVEFLVSFYNNEISEKSEIFDDQFSVERPDGSNFTLKIRSTKLEDSAMYFCASELAAYNEQFFGPGTRLTVL.

This clonotype was detected many times. The chain couples TRBV12-3 or TRBV12-4 to TRBJ2-5; D is uncertain. V was trimmed by 1 base and J by 0 bases, leaving 6 bases between them. CDR3 size: 14 residues. The CDR3 reads CASSLEAYQETQYF. The CDR3 nucleotides read TGTGCCAGCAGTTTAGAGGCGTACCAAGAGACCCAGTACTTC.

The CDR3 sequence is CAISPRLTYQETQYF. The CDR3 DNA reads as TGTGCCATCAGCCCTCGACTCACGTACCAAGAGACCCAGTACTTC. The genes are TRBV2 and TRBJ2-5; D not certain. CDR1 is SNHLY and CDR2 is FYNNEI in the germline V gene. Trimming took 10 bases from V and 0 from J, leaving 18 bases between them. This CDR3 has 15 residues.

This clonotype was counted a few times. This sequence joins TRBV7-8 and TRBJ2-3, with TRBD2 matching over 7 bases. Germline CDR1 and CDR2: SGHVS and FQNEAQ. V shed 3 bases and J 9 bases; nucleotides not matched to a gene: 3. The CDR3 consists of 12 residues. The CDR3 is CASSFGLGTQYF. The CDR3 DNA reads TGTGCCAGCAGCTTCGGACTAGGGACGCAGTATTTT.

This clonotype was seen a few times. The rearrangement links TRBV28 to TRBJ2-7, with TRBD2 matching 9 bases. J was trimmed by 5 bases and V by 3 bases; bases with no gene match: 5. Germline values: CDR1 MDHEN, CDR2 SYDVKM. The CDR3 covers 14 residues. CDR3 DNA: TGTGCCAGCAGTTTGGGGACTAGCTTCGACGAGCAGTACTTC. Protein product: CASSLGTSFDEQYF. Full variable domain (remainder filled in from reference TRBV28 and TRBJ2-7): DVKVTQSSRYLVKRTGEKVFLECVQDMDHENMFWYRQDPGLGLRLIYFSYDVKMKEKGDIPEGYSVSREKKERFSLILESASTNQTSMYLCASSLGTSFDEQYFGPGTRLTVT.

This clonotype was seen a few times. This chain links TRBV3-1 with TRBJ2-3; D is ambiguous. V lost 1 base and J lost 2, with 10 bases in between. CDR3 length equals 15 residues. CDR1 and CDR2 (germline): LGHDT, YNNKEL (reference sequence). The CDR3: CASSQGGTDTDTQYF. The CDR3 DNA is TGTGCCAGCAGCCAAGGGGGAACCGACACAGATACGCAGTATTTT.